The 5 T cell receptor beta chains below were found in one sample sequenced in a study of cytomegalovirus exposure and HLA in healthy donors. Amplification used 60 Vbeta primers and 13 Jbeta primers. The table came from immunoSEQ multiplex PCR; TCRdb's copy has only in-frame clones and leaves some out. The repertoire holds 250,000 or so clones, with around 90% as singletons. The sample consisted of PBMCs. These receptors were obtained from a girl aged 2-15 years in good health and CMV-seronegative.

Here the CDR3 DNA reads TGTGCCAGCAGCTTATTTGGGGGGGACAATGAGCAGTTCTTC. Translating it yields CASSLFGGDNEQFF. The chain joins TRBV7-3 to TRBJ2-1; 7 positions match TRBD2. CDR1 is SGHTA and CDR2 is FQGTGA in the germline V gene. There are 14 residues in the CDR3. Trimming at V came to 2 bases and at J to 5 bases, leaving 3 bases not matched to a gene.

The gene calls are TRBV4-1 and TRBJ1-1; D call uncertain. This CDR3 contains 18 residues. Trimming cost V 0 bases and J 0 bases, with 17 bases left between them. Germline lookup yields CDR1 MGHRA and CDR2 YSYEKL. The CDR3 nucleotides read TGCGCCAGCAGCCAAGAGTCCGTACCACCGAGCATGAACACTGAAGCTTTCTTT. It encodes CASSQESVPPSMNTEAFF.

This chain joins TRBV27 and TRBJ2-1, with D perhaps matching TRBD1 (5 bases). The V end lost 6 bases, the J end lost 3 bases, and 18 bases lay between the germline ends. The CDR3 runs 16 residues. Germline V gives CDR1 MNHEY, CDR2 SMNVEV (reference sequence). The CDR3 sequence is CASSPRGRVNYNEQFF. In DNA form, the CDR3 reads TGTGCCAGCAGCCCGAGAGGCAGGGTTAACTACAATGAGCAGTTCTTC.

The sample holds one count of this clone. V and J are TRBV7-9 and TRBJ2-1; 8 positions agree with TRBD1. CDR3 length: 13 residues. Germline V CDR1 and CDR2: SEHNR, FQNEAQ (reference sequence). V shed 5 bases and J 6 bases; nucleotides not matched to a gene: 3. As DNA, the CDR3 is TGTGCCAGCAGCCGCACAGGGGGCAATGAGCAGTTCTTC. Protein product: CASSRTGGNEQFF.

CDR3 coding DNA: TGTGCCAGCAGCTGGGGACCGGGAGGTCTTCTGGATACGCAGTATTTT. Residues: CASSWGPGGLLDTQYF. The rearrangement uses TRBV5-6 and TRBJ2-3, with 7 bases identical to TRBD2. V shed 3 bases, J shed 6 bases, and the junction held 13 bases outside the gene matches. Per the germline V gene, CDR1 is SGHDT and CDR2 is YYEEEE. The CDR3 consists of 16 residues.